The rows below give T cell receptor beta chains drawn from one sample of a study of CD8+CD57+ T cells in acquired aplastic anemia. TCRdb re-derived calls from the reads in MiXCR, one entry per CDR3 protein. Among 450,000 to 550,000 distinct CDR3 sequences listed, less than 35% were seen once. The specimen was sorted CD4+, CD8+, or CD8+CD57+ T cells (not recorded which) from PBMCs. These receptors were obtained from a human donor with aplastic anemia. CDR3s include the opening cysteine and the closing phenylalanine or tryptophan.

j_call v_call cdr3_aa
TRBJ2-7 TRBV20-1 CSARDWSASGRFYEQYF
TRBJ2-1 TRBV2 CASIKSGTPRNEQFF
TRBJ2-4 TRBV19 CASSSGQNIQYF
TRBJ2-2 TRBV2 CASTGYQNGELFF
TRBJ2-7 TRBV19 CASSMLGGKEQYF
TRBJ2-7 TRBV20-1 CSARDPWQGKNEQYF
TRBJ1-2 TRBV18 CASSPLPDSAYGYTF
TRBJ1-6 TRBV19 CASLIPGQNSPLHF
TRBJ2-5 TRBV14 CASSQDGSGETQYF
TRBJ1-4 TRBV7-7 CASSLGGGEEKLFF
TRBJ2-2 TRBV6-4 CASSDTANTGELFF
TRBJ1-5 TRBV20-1 CSASMGFSDQPQHF
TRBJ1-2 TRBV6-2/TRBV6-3 CASSTRDFGYTF
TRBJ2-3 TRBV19 CASKGRKPTDTQYF
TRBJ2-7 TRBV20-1 CSASRYSYEQYF
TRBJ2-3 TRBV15 CATSRGGSSTDTQYF
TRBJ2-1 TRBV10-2 CASSALAGANNEQFF
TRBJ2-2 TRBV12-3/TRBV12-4 CASSFGGRMDTGELFF
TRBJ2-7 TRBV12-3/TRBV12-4 CASSSRTSGGPYPYEQYF
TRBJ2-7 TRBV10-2 CASSYGVTGGASEQYF
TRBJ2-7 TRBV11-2 CASSESAVLAETYEQYF
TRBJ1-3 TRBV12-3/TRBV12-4 CASSFQTSGNTIYF
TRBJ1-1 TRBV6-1 CASSDRTMNTEAFF
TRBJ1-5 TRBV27 CASSQVPQHF
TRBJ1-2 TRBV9 CASTTGGYGGYTF
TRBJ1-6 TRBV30 CAWSASLITGGINSPLHF
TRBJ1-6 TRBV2 CASSRTASPLHF
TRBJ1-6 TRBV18 CASSLGQTDNSPLHF
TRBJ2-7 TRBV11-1 CASSLIRLAGQGYEQYF
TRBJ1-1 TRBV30 CAWSLGTVNTEAFF
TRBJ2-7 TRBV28 CASSLWGTSSYEQYF
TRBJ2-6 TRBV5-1 CASSSQDSGANVLTF
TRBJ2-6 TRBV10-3 CAISEVGTGTGANVLTF
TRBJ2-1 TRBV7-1 CASSSGTSGVVNEQFF
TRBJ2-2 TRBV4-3 CASSQSGTGRGGELFF
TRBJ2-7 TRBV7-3 CASSLNDEQYF
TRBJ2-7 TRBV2 CAGSEDLLPSYEQYF
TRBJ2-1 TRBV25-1 CASSERPEQPNEQFF
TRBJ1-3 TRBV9 CASSVAVGNTIYF
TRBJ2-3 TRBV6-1 CASSEVQGTDTQYF
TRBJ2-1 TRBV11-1 CASSPAGGTYNEQFF
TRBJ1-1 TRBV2 CASSDSTGYGGTEAFF
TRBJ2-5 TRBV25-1 CASSDLAGVQETQYF
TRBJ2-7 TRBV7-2 CASRKGGYEQYF
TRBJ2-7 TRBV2 CASSPGLAGTDEQYF
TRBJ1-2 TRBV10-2 CASSVGQYGTNYGYTF
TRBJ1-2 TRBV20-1 CSALNRQGSGNYGYTF
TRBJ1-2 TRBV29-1 CSVKEPGQGDYGYTF
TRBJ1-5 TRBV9 CASSEGVGTGNQPQHF
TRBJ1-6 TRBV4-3 CASSQVSGAPLHF
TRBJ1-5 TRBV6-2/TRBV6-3 CASSYLLGQPQHF
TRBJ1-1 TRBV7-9 CASSLSMGGFTEAFF
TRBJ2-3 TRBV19 CASSTYPSGGRSDTQYF
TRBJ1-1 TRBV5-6 CASSLAPGFEAFF
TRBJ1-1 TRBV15 CATSRDRVGDYGYTFGRGRTEAFF